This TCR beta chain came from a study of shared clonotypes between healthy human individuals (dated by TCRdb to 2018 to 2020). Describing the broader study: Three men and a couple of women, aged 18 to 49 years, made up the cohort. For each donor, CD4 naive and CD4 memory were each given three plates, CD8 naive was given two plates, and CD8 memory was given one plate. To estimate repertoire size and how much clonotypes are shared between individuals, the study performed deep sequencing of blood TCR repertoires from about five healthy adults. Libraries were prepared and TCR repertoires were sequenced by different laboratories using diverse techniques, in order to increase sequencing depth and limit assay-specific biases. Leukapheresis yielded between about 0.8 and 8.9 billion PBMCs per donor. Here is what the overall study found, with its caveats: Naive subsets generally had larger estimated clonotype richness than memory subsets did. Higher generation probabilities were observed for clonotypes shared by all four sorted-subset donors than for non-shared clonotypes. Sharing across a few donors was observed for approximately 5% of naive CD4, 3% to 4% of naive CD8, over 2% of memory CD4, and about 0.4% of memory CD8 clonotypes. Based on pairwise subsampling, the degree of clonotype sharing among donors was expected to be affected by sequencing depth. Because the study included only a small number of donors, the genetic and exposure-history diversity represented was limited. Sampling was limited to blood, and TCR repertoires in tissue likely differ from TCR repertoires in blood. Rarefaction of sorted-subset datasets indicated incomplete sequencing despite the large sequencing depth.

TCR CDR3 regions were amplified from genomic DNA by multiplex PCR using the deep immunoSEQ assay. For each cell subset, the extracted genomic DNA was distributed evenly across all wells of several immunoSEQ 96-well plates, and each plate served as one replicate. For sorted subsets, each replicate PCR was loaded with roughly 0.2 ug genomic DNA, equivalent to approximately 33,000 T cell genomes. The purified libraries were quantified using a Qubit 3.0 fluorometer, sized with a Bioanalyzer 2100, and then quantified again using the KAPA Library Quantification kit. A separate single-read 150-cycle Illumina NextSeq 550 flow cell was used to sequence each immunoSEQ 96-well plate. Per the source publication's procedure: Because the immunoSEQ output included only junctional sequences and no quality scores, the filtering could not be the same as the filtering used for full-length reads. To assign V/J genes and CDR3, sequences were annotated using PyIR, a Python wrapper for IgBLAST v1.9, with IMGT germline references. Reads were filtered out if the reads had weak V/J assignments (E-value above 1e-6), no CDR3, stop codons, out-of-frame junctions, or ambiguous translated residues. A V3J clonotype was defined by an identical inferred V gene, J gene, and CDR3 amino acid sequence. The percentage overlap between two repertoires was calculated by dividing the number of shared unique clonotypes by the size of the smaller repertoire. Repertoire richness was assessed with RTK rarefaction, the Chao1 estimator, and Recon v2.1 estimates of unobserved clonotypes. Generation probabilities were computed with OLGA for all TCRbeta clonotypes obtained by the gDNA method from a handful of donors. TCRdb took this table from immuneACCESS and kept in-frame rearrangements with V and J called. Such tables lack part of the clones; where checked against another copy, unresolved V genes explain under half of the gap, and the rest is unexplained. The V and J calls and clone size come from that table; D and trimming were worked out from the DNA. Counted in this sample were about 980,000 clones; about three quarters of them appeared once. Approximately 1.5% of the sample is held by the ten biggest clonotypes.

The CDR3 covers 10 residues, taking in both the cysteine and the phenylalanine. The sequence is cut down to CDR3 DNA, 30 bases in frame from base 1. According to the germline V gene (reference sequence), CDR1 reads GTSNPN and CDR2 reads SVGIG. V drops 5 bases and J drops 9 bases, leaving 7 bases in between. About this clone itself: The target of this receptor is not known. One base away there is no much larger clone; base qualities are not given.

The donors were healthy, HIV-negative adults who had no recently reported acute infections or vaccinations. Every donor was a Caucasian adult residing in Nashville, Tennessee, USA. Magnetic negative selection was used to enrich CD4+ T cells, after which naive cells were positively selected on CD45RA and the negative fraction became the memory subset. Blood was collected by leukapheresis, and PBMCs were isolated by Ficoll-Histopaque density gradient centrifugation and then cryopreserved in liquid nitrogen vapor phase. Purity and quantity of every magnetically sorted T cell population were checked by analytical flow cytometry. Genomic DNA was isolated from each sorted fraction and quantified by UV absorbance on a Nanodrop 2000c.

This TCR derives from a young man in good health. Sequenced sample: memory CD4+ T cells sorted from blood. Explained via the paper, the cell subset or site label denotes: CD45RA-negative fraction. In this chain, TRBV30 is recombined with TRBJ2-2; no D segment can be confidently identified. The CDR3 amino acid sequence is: CAWGNRELFF. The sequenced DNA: TGTGCCTGGGGTAACAGGGAGCTGTTTTTT.